Here is one T cell receptor beta chain with its context. The target of this receptor is not known. The record has no base qualities; no much larger clone is one base away. Using the deep immunoSEQ assay, multiplex PCR amplified TCR CDR3 regions from genomic DNA. Genomic DNA extracted from each cell subset was distributed evenly over all wells of several immunoSEQ 96-well plates, and each plate served as one replicate. For sorted subsets, 200 to 250 ng genomic DNA, equal to 25,000 to 35,000 T cell genomes, was loaded into each replicate PCR. The purified libraries were quantified using a Qubit 3.0 fluorometer, sized with a Bioanalyzer 2100, and then quantified again using the KAPA Library Quantification kit. Each immunoSEQ 96-well plate was sequenced on its own single-read 150-cycle Illumina NextSeq 550 flow cell. On the study's bioinformatics: Because only junctional sequences without quality scores were contained in the immunoSEQ output, filtering matching that applied to full-length reads could not be performed. Sequences were annotated with PyIR, a Python wrapper for IgBLAST v1.9, and V/J genes and CDR3 were assigned using IMGT germline references. Reads were filtered out if the reads had weak V/J assignments (E-value above 1e-6), no CDR3, stop codons, out-of-frame junctions, or ambiguous translated residues. V3J clonotypes were defined as sequences sharing an identical inferred V gene, J gene, and CDR3 amino acid sequence. To compute the percentage overlap between repertoires, the number of shared unique clonotypes was divided by the size of the smaller repertoire. Repertoire richness was assessed with RTK rarefaction, the Chao1 estimator, and Recon v2.1 estimates of unobserved clonotypes. OLGA was used to compute generation probabilities for all TCRbeta clonotypes that the gDNA method yielded from a handful of donors. As stored in TCRdb, this immuneACCESS dataset retains in-frame rearrangements with V and J assigned. A fraction of the clones does not appear; measured against another copy, unresolved V genes explain less than half of the discrepancy, and the remainder lacks a known reason. The DNA was the basis for D and trimming; V, J and clone size are from that table. The sample yields fewer than 1 million clones; 96% were counted once. Of the sample, approximately 0.2% is held by the ten largest clones.

The CDR3 runs 14 amino acids, cysteine and phenylalanine included. The only DNA kept is the CDR3, 42 bases in frame from the first base. Via the germline V gene, CDR1 is SGHDN and CDR2 FVKESK. V is pared back by 4 bases and J by 6 bases, with 13 bases lying between the germline termini. This sample was included in a study of shared clonotypes between healthy human individuals (dated by TCRdb to about 2020). Background on the whole study: The cohort comprised two women and three men aged 18 to 49 years. For each donor, CD4 naive and CD4 memory were each given three plates, CD8 naive was given two plates, and CD8 memory was given one plate. To estimate repertoire size and how much clonotype sharing occurs between individuals, the study deeply sequenced the blood TCR repertoires of five healthy adults. To increase sequencing depth and limit assay-specific biases, TCR repertoire library preparation and sequencing were carried out by different laboratories using diverse techniques. Between about 0.8 and 9 billion PBMCs per donor were obtained by leukapheresis. What the authors observed across the whole study: Larger estimated clonotype richness was generally found for naive subsets than for memory subsets. Only blood was sampled, and tissue TCR repertoires likely differ from those in blood. Incomplete sequencing was indicated by rarefaction of sorted-subset datasets, despite the large sequencing depth. Based on pairwise subsampling, the degree of clonotype sharing among donors was expected to be affected by sequencing depth. Compared with non-shared clonotypes, clonotypes shared by all four sorted-subset donors had higher generation probabilities. About 5% of naive CD4, around 4% of naive CD8, roughly 2.4% of memory CD4, and more than 0.35% of memory CD8 clonotypes were shared across several donors. The small number of donors limited the genetic and exposure-history diversity represented.

CD8 naive samples were obtained by positive selection for CCR7 among CD45RO-negative cells, yielding a CD45RA+CCR7+ population from which TemRA cells were excluded. Healthy HIV-negative adults with no recently reported acute infections or vaccinations were included as donors. All donors were Caucasian adults living in Nashville, Tennessee, USA. Blood was obtained by leukapheresis, after which PBMCs were separated by Ficoll-Histopaque density gradient centrifugation and cryopreserved in liquid nitrogen vapor phase. Analytical flow cytometry was used to check the purity and quantity of each magnetically sorted T cell population. Each sorted fraction had its genomic DNA isolated and then quantified by UV absorbance on a Nanodrop 2000c.

Sequencing was carried out using naive CD8+ T cells sorted from blood. What this sample's cell subset or site label stands for: CD45RA+CCR7+. In this chain, TRBV14 is recombined with TRBJ2-1; the D segment could be TRBD1, given 6 matching bases. The clonotype comes from a man aged 25 to 40 in good health. The nucleotides are TGTGCCAGCAGCCTTCAGGGGTTGTTCAATGAGCAGTTCTTC. Translated, it gives CASSLQGLFNEQFF.